This record looks at one TCR beta chain sequence and its context. Antigen unknown. The data belong to a study of T cell responses to AZD1222 COVID-19 vaccine. The study's findings and limits: Of the AZD1222 recipients, only 5 or 6 were seropositive at baseline.

Only in-frame clones appear in the TCRdb table, and some are missing; sequencing was by immunoSEQ multiplex PCR. Here the sample spans 85,000 to 90,000 clones, just over 85% being singletons. The CDR3 consists of 16 residues. The germline V gene has CDR1 SGHTA and CDR2 FQGNSA. After removal of 5 bases from V and 9 bases from J, the junction contained 12 bases not matched to a gene. The chain links TRBV7-2 to TRBJ1-6, with 8 bases lining up with TRBD1. Source: peripheral blood, taken on day 0 of MenACWY control vaccination. The receptor was isolated from an adult in good health. CDR3 in DNA: TGTGCCAGCAGCACAACAGGGGGGATCGAGGGTTCACCCCTCCACTTT. This sequence encodes CASSTTGGIEGSPLHF.